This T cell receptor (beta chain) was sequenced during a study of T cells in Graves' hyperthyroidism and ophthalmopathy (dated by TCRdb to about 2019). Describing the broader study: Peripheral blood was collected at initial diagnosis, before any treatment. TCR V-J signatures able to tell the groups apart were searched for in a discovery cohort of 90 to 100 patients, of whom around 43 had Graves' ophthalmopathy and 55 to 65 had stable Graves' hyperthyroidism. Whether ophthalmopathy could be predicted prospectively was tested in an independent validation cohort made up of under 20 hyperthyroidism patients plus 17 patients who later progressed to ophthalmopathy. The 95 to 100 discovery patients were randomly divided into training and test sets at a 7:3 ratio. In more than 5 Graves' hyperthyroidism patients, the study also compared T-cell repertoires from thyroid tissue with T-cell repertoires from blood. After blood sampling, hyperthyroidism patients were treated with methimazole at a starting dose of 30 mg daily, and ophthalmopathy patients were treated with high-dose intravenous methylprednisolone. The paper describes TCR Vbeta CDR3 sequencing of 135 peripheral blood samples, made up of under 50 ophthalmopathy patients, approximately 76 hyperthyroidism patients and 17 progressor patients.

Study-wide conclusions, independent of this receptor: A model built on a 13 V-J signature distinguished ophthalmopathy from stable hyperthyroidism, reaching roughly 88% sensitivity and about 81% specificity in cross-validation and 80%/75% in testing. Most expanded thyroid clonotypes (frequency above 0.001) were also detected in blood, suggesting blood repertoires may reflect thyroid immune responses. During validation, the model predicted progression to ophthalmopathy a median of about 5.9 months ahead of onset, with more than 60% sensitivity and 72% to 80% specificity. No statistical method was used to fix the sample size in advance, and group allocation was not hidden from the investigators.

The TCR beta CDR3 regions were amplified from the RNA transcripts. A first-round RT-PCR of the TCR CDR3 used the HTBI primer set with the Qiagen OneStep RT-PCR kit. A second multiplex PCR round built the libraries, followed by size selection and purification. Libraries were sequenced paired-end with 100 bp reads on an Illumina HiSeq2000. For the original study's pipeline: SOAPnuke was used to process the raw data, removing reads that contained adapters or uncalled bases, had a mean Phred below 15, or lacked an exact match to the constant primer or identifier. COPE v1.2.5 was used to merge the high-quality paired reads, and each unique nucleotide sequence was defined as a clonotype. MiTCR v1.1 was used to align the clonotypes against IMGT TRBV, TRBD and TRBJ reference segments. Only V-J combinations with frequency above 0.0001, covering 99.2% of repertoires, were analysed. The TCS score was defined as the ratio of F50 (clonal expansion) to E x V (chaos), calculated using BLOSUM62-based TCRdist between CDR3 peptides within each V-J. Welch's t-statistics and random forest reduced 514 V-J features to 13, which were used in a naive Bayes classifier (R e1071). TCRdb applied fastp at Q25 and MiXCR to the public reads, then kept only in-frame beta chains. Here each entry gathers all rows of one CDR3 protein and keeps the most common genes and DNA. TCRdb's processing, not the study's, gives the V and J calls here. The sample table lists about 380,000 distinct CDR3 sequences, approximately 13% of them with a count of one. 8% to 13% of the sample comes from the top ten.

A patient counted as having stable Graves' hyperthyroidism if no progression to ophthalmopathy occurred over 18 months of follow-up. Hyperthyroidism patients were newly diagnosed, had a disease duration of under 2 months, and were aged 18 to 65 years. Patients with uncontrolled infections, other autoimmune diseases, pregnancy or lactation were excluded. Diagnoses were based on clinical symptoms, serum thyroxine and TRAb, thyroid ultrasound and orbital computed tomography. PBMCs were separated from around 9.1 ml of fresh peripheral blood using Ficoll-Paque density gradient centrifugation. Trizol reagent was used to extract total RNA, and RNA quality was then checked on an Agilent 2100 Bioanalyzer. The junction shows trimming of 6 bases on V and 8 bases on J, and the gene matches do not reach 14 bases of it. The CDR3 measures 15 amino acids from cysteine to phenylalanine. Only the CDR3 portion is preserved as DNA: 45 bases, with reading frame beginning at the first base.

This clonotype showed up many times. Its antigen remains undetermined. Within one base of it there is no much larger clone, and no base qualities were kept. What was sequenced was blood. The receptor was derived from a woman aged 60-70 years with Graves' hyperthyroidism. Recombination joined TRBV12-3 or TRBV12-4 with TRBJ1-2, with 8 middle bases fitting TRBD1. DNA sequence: TGTGCCAGCAGCCGGACTATCAGGGGGCGCAGGGGCTACACCTTC. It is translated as CASSRTIRGRRGYTF.